The rows below give T cell receptor beta chains drawn from one sample of a study of blood T cell repertoires in COVID-19. TCRdb keeps only in-frame clones here, not all; method: immunoSEQ multiplex PCR. This sample carries more than 110,000 clones, roughly 80% of them seen once, and the ten largest clones take about 9.4%. The material sequenced was peripheral blood. These receptors were obtained from a woman in her fifties or sixties with active or convalescent COVID-19. Both conserved end residues are part of each CDR3. The D gene is left open where the match is weak. Some rows have no size entry. The others give once, few or many, or a class for an expanded clone.

abundance	d_gene	v_gene	j_gene	CDR3aa	CDR3nt
-	TRBD2	TRBV19	TRBJ2-1	CASSIAGGPSEQFF	TGTGCCAGTAGTATAGCGGGGGGGCCGAGTGAGCAGTTCTTC
-	TRBD2	TRBV10-2	TRBJ2-2	CASLPPGTSVTGELFF	TGCGCCAGCCTACCGCCCGGGACTAGCGTCACCGGGGAGCTGTTTTTT
-	-	TRBV9	TRBJ1-5	CASSPSPVGQPQHF	TGTGCCAGCAGCCCATCCCCTGTCGGGCAGCCCCAGCATTTT
-	-	TRBV24-1	TRBJ2-2	CATSGEPGRVNTGELFF	TGTGCCACCAGTGGGGAGCCCGGTCGGGTGAACACCGGGGAGCTGTTTTTT
-	TRBD2	TRBV6-5	TRBJ2-1	CASSKGLARHNEQFF	TGTGCCAGCAGCAAGGGACTAGCGCGACACAATGAGCAGTTCTTC
-	TRBD2	TRBV9	TRBJ2-1	CASSVGLADYNEQFF	TGTGCCAGCAGCGTAGGACTAGCGGACTACAATGAGCAGTTCTTC
-	TRBD1	TRBV4-3	TRBJ1-4	CASAQGWREKLFF	TGCGCCAGCGCACAGGGGTGGAGGGAAAAACTGTTTTTT
-	-	TRBV5-6	TRBJ2-5	CASSRTLQETQYF	TGTGCCAGCAGTCGGACATTACAAGAGACCCAGTACTTC
-	TRBD2	TRBV6-7	TRBJ2-1	CASSYRVGGIRVSYNEQFF	TGTGCCAGCAGTTACCGGGTGGGAGGGATTAGGGTCTCTTACAATGAGCAGTTCTTC
-	-	TRBV3-1/TRBV3-2	TRBJ1-2	CASSQWAREMVKNF	TGTGCCAGCAGCCAATGGGCCAGGGAAATGGTTAAGAACTTC
-	TRBD2	TRBV9	TRBJ2-1	CASSPRGDNEQFF	TGTGCCAGCAGCCCCCGGGGGGACAATGAGCAGTTCTTC
-	TRBD2	TRBV7-9	TRBJ2-5	CASSLVGTSGTGQETQYF	TGTGCCAGCAGCTTAGTCGGGACTAGCGGGACCGGGCAAGAGACCCAGTACTTC
-	-	TRBV28	TRBJ2-3	CASSLLAKTDTQYF	TGTGCCAGCAGTTTATTGGCAAAGACAGATACGCAGTATTTT
-	TRBD1	TRBV10-3	TRBJ1-2	CAITADRDYGYTF	TGTGCCATCACTGCCGACAGGGACTATGGCTACACCTTC
-	TRBD2	TRBV5-4	TRBJ2-1	CASRPGLADEQFF	TGTGCCAGCAGGCCGGGACTAGCAGATGAGCAGTTCTTC
few	TRBD1	TRBV7-2	TRBJ1-2	CASSTSYTGVRTF	TGTGCCAGCAGCACCAGTTACACAGGGGTGCGAACCTTC
-	-	TRBV2	TRBJ1-2	CASSEGRAGNYGYTF	TGTGCCAGCAGTGAAGGGAGGGCGGGAAACTATGGCTACACCTTC
-	-	TRBV5-3	TRBJ1-5	CARSWDFANQPQHF	TGTGCCAGAAGCTGGGACTTCGCTAATCAGCCCCAGCATTTT
-	-	TRBV25-1	TRBJ1-6	CASSPDSNSPLHF	TGTGCCAGCAGTCCCGATAGTAATTCACCCCTCCACTTT
-	-	TRBV29-1	TRBJ1-4	CSVTDPFGGNKEKLFF	TGCAGCGTTACGGACCCTTTCGGGGGGAATAAGGAAAAACTGTTTTTT
-	-	TRBV19	TRBJ2-6	CASSAYMGGPEGANVLTF	TGTGCCAGTAGCGCTTATATGGGGGGGCCCGAGGGGGCCAACGTCCTGACTTTC
-	-	TRBV3-1/TRBV3-2	TRBJ2-5	CASSQEGGAVMGTQYF	TGTGCCAGCAGCCAAGAAGGGGGAGCTGTGATGGGGACCCAGTACTTC
-	TRBD1	TRBV9	TRBJ2-1	CASSAWPRTGGNEQFF	TGTGCCAGCAGCGCCTGGCCCCGGACAGGGGGCAATGAGCAGTTCTTC
-	TRBD1	TRBV28	TRBJ2-7	CASRISTGALTYEQYF	TGTGCCAGCAGAATTTCGACAGGGGCACTTACCTACGAGCAGTACTTC
-	TRBD1	TRBV6-2/TRBV6-3	TRBJ2-7	CASSYSGESRQGADEQYF	TGTGCCAGCAGTTACTCGGGGGAGAGTAGACAGGGGGCGGACGAGCAGTACTTC
-	-	TRBV15	TRBJ1-4	CATSRGGEVNEKLFF	TGTGCCACCAGCAGGGGGGGGGAAGTTAATGAAAAACTGTTTTTT
-	-	TRBV19	TRBJ1-1	CASTRRGGDTEAFF	TGTGCCAGTACCCGCAGGGGCGGCGACACTGAAGCTTTCTTT
-	-	TRBV19	TRBJ1-4	CASSRLTGNEKLFF	TGTGCCAGTAGTAGGCTGACAGGCAATGAAAAACTGTTTTTT
few	TRBD1	TRBV7-9	TRBJ2-1	CASSPGLRDRGNEQFF	TGTGCCAGCAGCCCCGGTCTCCGGGACAGGGGAAATGAGCAGTTCTTC
-	TRBD2	TRBV5-5	TRBJ2-3	CASSLTASGLTDTQYF	TGTGCCAGCAGCTTGACGGCTAGCGGGTTAACAGATACGCAGTATTTT
-	TRBD1	TRBV5-1	TRBJ1-5	CASSPQGASNQPQHF	TGCGCCAGCAGCCCGCAGGGGGCCAGCAATCAGCCCCAGCATTTT
-	-	TRBV6-5	TRBJ1-1	CASTGTRNTEAFF	TGTGCCAGCACAGGGACACGGAACACTGAAGCTTTCTTT
-	-	TRBV14	TRBJ1-6	CASSQGTVGVTSPLHF	TGTGCCAGCAGCCAAGGGACAGTTGGGGTAACTTCACCCCTCCACTTT
-	-	TRBV28	TRBJ1-2	CASSLGAANYGYTF	TGTGCCAGCAGTTTGGGGGCTGCGAACTATGGCTACACCTTC
-	TRBD2	TRBV11-2	TRBJ2-7	CASSLAGGAYEQYF	TGTGCCAGCAGCTTAGCGGGGGGTGCATACGAGCAGTACTTC
few	TRBD2	TRBV15	TRBJ2-1	CATSRALGTSGSDEQFF	TGTGCCACCAGCAGAGCGTTGGGGACTAGCGGGTCGGATGAGCAGTTCTTC
-	-	TRBV19	TRBJ1-2	CASSMNWVGGDGYTF	TGTGCCAGTAGTATGAACTGGGTCGGCGGAGATGGCTACACCTTC
-	TRBD1	TRBV2	TRBJ1-5	CASSALTGGNQPQHF	TGTGCCAGCAGTGCCCTGACAGGGGGAAATCAGCCCCAGCATTTT
-	-	TRBV27	TRBJ2-1	CASSSYSGNEQFF	TGTGCCAGCAGTTCTTACAGCGGCAATGAGCAGTTCTTC
-	-	TRBV3-1/TRBV3-2	TRBJ2-7	CASSPRGAGIIYEQYF	TGTGCCAGCAGCCCCCGGGGGGCAGGGATTATCTACGAGCAGTACTTC
-	TRBD2	TRBV19	TRBJ2-7	CASSRSGGNYYEQYF	TGTGCCAGTAGTAGGTCCGGGGGGAACTACTACGAGCAGTACTTC